This TCR beta chain was sequenced during a study of shared clonotypes between healthy human individuals. Sequenced by immunoSEQ multiplex PCR; TCRdb stores in-frame clones only, minus some. This sample has millions of clones, with just under 95% found just once. Points on this clone: Other nucleotide sequences in the sample specify the same CDR3.

CDR1 is SGHRS, CDR2 YFSETQ, per germline. The length of the CDR3 is 13 residues. V dropped 2 bases and J dropped 0 bases, with 6 bases sitting between them. Cells designated naive CD8 were CD45RO-negative and were positively selected for CCR7, with terminally differentiated effector memory CD45RA+ cells excluded. This TCR derives from a man aged 18 to 30 in good health. The V call is TRBV5-1, the J call TRBJ2-7; no firm D call. The specimen sequenced was naive CD8+ T cells sorted from blood. The CDR3 protein is CASSFGISYEQYF. For the CDR3, the DNA is TGCGCCAGCAGCTTTGGTATCTCCTACGAGCAGTACTTC.